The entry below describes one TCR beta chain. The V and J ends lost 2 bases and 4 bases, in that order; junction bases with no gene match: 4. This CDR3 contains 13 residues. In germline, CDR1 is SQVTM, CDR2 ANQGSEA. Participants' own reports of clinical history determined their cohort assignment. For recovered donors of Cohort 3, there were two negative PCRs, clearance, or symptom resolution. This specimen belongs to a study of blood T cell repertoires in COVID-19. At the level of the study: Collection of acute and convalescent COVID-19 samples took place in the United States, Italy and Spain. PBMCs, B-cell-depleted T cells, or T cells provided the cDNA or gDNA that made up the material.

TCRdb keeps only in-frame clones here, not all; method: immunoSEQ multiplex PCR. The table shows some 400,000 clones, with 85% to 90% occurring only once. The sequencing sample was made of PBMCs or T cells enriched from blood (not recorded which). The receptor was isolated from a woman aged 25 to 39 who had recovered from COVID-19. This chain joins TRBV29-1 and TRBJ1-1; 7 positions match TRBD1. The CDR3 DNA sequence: TGCAGCGTTGAACCCACAGGGGTCACTGAAGCTTTCTTT. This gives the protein CSVEPTGVTEAFF.